Following are 9 T cell receptor beta chains from one sample sequenced in a study of T-cell reconstitution after alpha-beta-depleted transplantation in children. A TCRbeta library incorporating unique molecular identifiers was prepared. TCRdb re-called the PCR reads through MiXCR, storing one row per CDR3 protein. This sample has 600,000 to 700,000 distinct CDR3 sequences, with about 12% found just once. The material was PBMCs, obtained before TCRalphabeta/CD19-depleted stem cell transplant. The receptors were gathered from a girl aged 2-10 years with congenital amegakaryocytic thrombocytopenia, due to receive a stem cell transplant.

This clonotype was detected only a few times. The rearrangement uses TRBV6-5 and TRBJ2-3; the D is unclear. With 2 bases removed from V and 9 bases from J, the gap between germline ends came to 9 bases. The CDR3 sequence is 12 residues long. Germline CDR1 and CDR2: MNHEY and SVGAGI. The CDR3 DNA is TGTGCCAGCAGTTACCGTCTGGGCACGCAGTATTTT. It encodes CASSYRLGTQYF.

This clonotype was picked up many times. CDR3 coding DNA: TGCAGTGCGACTAATACTTGGGGGGAAGCCAAAAACATTCAGTACTTC. This gives the protein CSATNTWGEAKNIQYF. This chain joins TRBV20-1 and TRBJ2-4, with D possibly being TRBD2 (6 bases). V lost 6 bases to trimming and J lost 0 bases, with 18 bases between them. Germline CDR1 reads DFQATT; CDR2 reads SNEGSKA (reference sequence). The CDR3 totals 16 residues.

In this sample, this clonotype turned up a few times. This chain links TRBV5-6 with TRBJ2-1; D unresolved. V gave up 5 bases and J gave up 8 bases, with 17 bases separating them. Looked up from germline, CDR1 is SGHDT and CDR2 is YYEEEE. The CDR3 has 14 amino acids. CDR3 nucleotides: TGTGCCAGCAGACCTTCAGGAAACGTCGATGAGCAGTTCTTC. Its translation is CASRPSGNVDEQFF.

This chain connects TRBV15 to TRBJ1-5; no clear D gene. The CDR3 spans 15 residues. CDR1 is LNHNV and CDR2 is YYDKDF in the germline V gene (reference sequence). V was pared by 2 bases and J by 5 bases, with 13 bases between. This CDR3 is CATSRNPEAYQPQHF. The CDR3 nucleotides are TGTGCCACCAGCAGAAATCCCGAGGCATATCAGCCCCAGCATTTT.

The sample holds many counts of this clonotype. This chain connects TRBV12-3 or TRBV12-4 to TRBJ2-7, with a tentative D call TRBD1 (5 bases). Trimming left V 2 bases short and J 7 bases short, with 27 bases between. The CDR3 runs 18 residues. The DNA of the CDR3 is TGTGCCAGCAGTTTAAGAGCCTTCTTCGGTAATGGGGCTGAGGAGCAGTACTTC. Its protein product is CASSLRAFFGNGAEEQYF.

This clonotype was seen ten or more times. This sequence joins TRBV24-1 and TRBJ2-2; unclear D gene. V lost 3 bases to trimming and J lost 1 base, with 5 bases between them. Germline V CDR1 and CDR2: KGHDR, SFDVKD. The CDR3 runs to 14 residues. The chain's CDR3 is CATSDIQNTGELFF. As DNA, the CDR3 is TGTGCCACCAGTGATATTCAGAACACCGGGGAGCTGTTTTTT.

This clonotype was detected ten times or more. DNA of the CDR3: TGTGCCAGCAGTTTAAGTATAGCGGGCGGTGAGCAGTTCTTC. This sequence encodes CASSLSIAGGEQFF. This sequence joins TRBV27 and TRBJ2-1, with TRBD2 matching over 7 bases. Germline V CDR1 and CDR2: MNHEY, SMNVEV (reference sequence). The trim removed 2 bases at V and 9 bases at J, leaving 7 bases unmatched. This CDR3 region has 14 residues.

This clonotype appeared many times. The chain uses TRBV29-1 and TRBJ2-4; 8 bases fit TRBD1. V lost 5 bases and J lost 8; bases outside the gene matches: 5. The CDR3 runs to 12 residues. Germline CDR1 SQVTM, CDR2 ANQGSEA. Written as DNA, the CDR3 is TGCAGCGTTAAGCAGGGGGCTGACATTCAGTACTTC. Its protein product is CSVKQGADIQYF.

The chain combines TRBV11-1 with TRBJ2-1; 9 nucleotides match TRBD2. The CDR3 is 19 residues long. Germline trimming cut 3 bases from V and 0 bases from J; bases unmatched to any gene: 12. Germline values: CDR1 SGHAT, CDR2 FQDESV (reference sequence). The CDR3 DNA is TGTGCCAGCAGCTTCTTGGGACTAGCTATCGTGAGCTCCTACAATGAGCAGTTCTTC. It encodes CASSFLGLAIVSSYNEQFF.